The source of this T cell receptor beta chain is a study of blood T cells in healthy people across ages. Notes on this clonotype: As yet, its antigen is unknown. A much larger clone differs from this one at a single base, so this may be a read error.

Points from the study as a whole: More naive CD4+ cells and higher diversity marked long-lived donors relative to aged donors.

A second roughly 6 to 11 cycle PCR used barcoded and J-beta primers. TCRdb re-called the 5' RACE reads with MiXCR, one entry per CDR3 protein. The sample has about 640,000 distinct CDR3 sequences, under 30% seen once. The sample was blood. This TCR derives from an elderly woman in good health.

This chain's CDR3 is CTSSAGQPQHF. The CDR3 coding sequence is TGTACCAGCTCTGCGGGTCAGCCCCAGCATTTT. The chain links TRBV7-2 to TRBJ1-5; D unclear. The germline V and J ends were trimmed by 8 bases and 6 bases, with 8 bases remaining between them. The CDR3 has 11 residues. Germline assignment: CDR1 SGHTA and CDR2 FQGNSA.